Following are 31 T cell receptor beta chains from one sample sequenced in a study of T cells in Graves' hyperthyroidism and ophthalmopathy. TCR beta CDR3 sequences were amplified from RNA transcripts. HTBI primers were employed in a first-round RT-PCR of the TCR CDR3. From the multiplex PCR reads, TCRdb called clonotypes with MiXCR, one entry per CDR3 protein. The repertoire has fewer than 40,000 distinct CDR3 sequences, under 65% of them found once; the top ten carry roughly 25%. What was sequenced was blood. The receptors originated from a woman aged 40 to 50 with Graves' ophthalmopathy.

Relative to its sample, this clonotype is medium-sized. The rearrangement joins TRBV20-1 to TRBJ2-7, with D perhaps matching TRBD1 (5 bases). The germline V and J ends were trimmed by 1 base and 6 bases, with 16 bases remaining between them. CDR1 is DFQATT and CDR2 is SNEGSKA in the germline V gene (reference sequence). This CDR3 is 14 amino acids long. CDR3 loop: CSARAPRIRVEQYF. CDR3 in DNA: TGCAGTGCTAGAGCCCCCCGAATCAGGGTCGAGCAGTACTTC.

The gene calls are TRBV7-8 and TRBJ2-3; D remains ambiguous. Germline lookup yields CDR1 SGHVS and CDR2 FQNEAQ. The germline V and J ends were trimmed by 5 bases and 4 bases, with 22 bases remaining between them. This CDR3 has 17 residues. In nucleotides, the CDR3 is TGTGCCAGCAGCGTTAGGCCGAGACAAGAAATTGCAGATACGCAGTATTTT. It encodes CASSVRPRQEIADTQYF.

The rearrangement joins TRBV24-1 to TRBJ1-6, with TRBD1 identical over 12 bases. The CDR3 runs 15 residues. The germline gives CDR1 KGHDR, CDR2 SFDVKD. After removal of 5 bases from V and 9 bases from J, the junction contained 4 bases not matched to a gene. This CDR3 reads CATSGRDRGPSPLHF. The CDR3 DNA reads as TGTGCCACCAGTGGACGGGACAGGGGGCCTTCACCCCTCCACTTT.

The CDR3 sequence is CASSARLAENEQFF. The CDR3 DNA reads as TGTGCCAGCAGTGCTAGACTAGCGGAGAATGAGCAGTTCTTC. The V and J genes are TRBV7-9 and TRBJ2-1; 9 bases align to TRBD2. Per germline, CDR1 SEHNR and CDR2 FQNEAQ (reference sequence). CDR3 length equals 14 residues. Trimming removed 6 bases from V and 7 bases from J; junction bases left unmatched: 7.

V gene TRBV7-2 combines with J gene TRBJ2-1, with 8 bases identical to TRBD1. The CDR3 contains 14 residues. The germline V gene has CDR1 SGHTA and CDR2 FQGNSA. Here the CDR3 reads CISSPGQGSDEQFF. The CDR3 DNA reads TGTATCAGTAGCCCAGGACAGGGTAGCGATGAGCAGTTCTTC.

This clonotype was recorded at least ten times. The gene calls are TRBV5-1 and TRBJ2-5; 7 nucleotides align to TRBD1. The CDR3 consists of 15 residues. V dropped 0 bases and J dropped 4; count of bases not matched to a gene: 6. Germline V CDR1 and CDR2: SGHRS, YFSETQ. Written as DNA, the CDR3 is TGCGCCAGCAGCTTGGTTGGCAGGGGGACAGAGACCCAGTACTTC. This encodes CASSLVGRGTETQYF.

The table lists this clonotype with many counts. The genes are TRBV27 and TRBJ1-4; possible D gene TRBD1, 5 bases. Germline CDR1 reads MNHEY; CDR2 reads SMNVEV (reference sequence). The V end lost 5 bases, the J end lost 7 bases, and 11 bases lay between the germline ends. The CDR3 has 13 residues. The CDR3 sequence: CASSRRRGEKLFF. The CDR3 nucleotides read TGTGCCAGCAGTCGCCGGAGGGGTGAAAAACTGTTTTTT.

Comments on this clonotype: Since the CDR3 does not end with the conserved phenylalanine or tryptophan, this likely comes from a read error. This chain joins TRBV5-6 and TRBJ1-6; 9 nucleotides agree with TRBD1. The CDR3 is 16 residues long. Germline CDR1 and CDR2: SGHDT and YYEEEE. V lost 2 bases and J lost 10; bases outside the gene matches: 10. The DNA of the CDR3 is TGTGCCAGCAGCTTAGGGGGAGGGACAGGGTCCTCACCCCTCCACGTT. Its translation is CASSLGGGTGSSPLHV.

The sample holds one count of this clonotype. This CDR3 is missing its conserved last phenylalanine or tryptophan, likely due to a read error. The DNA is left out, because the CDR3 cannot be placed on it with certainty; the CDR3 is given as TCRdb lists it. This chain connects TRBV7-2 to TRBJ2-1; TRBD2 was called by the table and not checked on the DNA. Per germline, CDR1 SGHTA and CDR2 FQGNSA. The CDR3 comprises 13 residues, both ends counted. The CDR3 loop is CASSLELAGGNSY.

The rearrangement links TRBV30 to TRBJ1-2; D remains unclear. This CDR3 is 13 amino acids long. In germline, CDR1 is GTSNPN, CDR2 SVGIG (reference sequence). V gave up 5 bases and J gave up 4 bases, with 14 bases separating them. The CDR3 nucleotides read TGTGCCTGGTCGTCTGGACTGCCCTATGGCTACACCTTC. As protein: CAWSSGLPYGYTF.

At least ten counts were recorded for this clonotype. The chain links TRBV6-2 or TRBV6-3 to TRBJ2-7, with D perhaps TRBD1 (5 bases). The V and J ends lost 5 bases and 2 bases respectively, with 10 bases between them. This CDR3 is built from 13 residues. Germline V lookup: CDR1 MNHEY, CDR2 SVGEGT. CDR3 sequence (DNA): TGTGCCAGCAGTCAGGGTTTCGCCTACGAGCAGTACTTC. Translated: CASSQGFAYEQYF.

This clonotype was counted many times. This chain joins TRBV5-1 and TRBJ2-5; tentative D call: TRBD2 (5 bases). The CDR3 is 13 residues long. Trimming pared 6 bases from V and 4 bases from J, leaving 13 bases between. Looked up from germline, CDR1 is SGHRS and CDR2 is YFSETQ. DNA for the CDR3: TGCGCCAGCACCGAGGTGGGAGCAGAGACCCAGTACTTC. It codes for CASTEVGAETQYF.

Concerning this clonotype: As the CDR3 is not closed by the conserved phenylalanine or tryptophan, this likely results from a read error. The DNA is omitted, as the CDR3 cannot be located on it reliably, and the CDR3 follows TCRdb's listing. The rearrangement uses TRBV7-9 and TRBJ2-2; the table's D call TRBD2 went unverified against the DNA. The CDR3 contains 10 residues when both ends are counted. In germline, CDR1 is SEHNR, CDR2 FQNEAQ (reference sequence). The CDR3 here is CASSQELAGG.

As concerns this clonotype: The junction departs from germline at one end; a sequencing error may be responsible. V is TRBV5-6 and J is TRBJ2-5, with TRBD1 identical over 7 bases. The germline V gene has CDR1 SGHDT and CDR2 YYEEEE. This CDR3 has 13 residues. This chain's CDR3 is CASRGQIQEAQHF. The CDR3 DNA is TGTGCCAGCAGGGGACAGATCCAAGAGGCCCAGCACTTC.

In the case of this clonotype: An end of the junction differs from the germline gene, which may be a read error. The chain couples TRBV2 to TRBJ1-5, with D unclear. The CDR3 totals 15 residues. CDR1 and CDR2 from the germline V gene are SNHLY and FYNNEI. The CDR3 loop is CASGSGTTYNEPQHF. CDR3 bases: TGTGCCAGCGGGAGCGGAACTACCTACAATGAGCCCCAGCATTTT.

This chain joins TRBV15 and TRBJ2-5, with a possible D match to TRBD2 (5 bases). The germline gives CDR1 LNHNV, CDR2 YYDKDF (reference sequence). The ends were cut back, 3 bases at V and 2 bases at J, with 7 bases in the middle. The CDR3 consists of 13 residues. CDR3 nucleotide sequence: TGTGCCACCAGCAGGAGCGGACAAGAGACCCAGTACTTC. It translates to CATSRSGQETQYF.

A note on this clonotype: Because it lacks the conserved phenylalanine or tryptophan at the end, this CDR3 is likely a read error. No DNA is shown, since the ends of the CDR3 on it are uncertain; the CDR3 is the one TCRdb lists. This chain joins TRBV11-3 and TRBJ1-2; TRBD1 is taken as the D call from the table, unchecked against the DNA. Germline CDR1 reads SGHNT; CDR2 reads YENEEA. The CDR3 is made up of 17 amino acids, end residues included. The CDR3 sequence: CASSHTPPHRDGLWLHL.

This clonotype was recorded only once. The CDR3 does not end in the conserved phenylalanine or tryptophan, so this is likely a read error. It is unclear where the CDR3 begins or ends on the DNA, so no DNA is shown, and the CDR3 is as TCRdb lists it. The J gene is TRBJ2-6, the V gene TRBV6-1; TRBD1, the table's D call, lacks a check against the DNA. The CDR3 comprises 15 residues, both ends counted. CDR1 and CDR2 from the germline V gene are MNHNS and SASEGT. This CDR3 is CASSDDRGGANVRTC.

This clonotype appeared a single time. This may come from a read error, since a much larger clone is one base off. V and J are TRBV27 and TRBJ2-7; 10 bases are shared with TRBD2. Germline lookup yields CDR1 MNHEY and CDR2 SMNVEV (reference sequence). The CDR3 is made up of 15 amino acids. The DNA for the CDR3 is TGTGCCAGCAGTTTTTCAGCTAGCGGGAGAACCGAGCGGTACTTC. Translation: CASSFSASGRTERYF.

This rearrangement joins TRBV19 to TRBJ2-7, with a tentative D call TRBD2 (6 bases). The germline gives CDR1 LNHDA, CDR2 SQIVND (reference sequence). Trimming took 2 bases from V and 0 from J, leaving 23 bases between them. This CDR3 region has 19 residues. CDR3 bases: TGTGCCAGTAGTATATTCCCCGGGGGTGCACCTCCGTGCTCCTACGAGCAGTACTTC. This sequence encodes CASSIFPGGAPPCSYEQYF.

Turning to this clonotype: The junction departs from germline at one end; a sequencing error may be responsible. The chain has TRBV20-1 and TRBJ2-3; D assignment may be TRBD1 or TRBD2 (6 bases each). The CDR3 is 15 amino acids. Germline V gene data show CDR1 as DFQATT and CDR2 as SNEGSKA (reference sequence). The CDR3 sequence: CGARDNRGPWYTQYF. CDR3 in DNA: TGCGGTGCTAGAGATAACCGGGGGCCTTGGTATACGCAGTATTTC.

Here the CDR3 reads CATSSRRTGGLDGYTF. The CDR3 DNA follows: TGTGCCACCAGTAGTAGAAGGACAGGGGGCTTAGATGGCTACACCTTC. The J gene is TRBJ1-2, the V gene TRBV15; 11 bases map to TRBD1. The CDR3 is 16 amino acids. Germline CDR1 LNHNV, CDR2 YYDKDF (reference sequence). Trimming at V came to 6 bases and at J to 6 bases, leaving 12 bases not matched to a gene.

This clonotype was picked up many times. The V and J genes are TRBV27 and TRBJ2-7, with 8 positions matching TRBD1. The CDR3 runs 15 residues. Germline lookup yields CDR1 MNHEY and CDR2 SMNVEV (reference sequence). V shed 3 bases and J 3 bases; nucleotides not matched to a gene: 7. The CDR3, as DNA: TGTGCCAGCAGTTTCTCGACAGGGGCGGTCTACGAGCAGTACTTC. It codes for CASSFSTGAVYEQYF.

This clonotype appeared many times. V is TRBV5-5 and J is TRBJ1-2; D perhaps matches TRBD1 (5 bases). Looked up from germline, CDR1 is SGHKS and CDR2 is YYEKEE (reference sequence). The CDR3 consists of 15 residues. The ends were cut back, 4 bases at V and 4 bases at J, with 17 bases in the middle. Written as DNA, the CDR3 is TGTGCCAGCAGCGCGGGGGGTGGCGAGGGCTATGGCTACACCTTC. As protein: CASSAGGGEGYGYTF.

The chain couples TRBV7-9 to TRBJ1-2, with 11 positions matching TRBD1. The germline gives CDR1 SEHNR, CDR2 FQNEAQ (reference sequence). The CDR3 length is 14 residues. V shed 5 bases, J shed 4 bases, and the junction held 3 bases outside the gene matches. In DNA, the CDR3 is TGTGCCAGCAGCCCAGGGACAGGGGGCTATGGCTACACCTTC. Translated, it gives CASSPGTGGYGYTF.

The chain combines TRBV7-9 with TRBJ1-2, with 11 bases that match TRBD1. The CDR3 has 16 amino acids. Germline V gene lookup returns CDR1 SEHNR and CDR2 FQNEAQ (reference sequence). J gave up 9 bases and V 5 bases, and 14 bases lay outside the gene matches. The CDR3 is CASSLHGQGAAGSYTF. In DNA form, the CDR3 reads TGTGCCAGCAGCCTTCATGGACAGGGGGCGGCCGGTAGCTACACCTTC.

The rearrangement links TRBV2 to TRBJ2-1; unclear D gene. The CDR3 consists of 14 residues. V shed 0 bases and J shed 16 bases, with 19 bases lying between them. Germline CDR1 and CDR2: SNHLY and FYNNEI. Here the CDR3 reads CASSEASFGIRPFF. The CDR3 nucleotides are TGTGCCAGCAGTGAAGCCTCCTTTGGTATCCGGCCTTTCTTC.

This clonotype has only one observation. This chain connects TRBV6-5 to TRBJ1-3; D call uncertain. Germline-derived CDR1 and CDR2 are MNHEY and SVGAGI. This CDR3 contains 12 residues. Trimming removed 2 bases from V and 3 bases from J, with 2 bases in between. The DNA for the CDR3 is TGTGCCAGCAGTTACGGTGGAAACACCATATATTTT. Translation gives CASSYGGNTIYF.

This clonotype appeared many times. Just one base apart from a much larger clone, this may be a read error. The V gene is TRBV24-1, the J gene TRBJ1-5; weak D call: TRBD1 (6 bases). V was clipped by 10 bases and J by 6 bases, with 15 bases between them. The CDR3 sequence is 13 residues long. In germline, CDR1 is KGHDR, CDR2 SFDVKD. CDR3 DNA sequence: TGTGCCACATCTAGCGGGGGGGCTCAGCCCCAGCATTTT. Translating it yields CATSSGGAQPQHF.

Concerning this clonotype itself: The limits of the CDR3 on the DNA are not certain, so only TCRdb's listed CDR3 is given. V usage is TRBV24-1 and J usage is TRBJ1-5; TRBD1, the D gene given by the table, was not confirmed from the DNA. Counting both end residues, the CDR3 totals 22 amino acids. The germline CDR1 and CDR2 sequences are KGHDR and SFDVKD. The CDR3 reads CATSDPGHQEGISVLRAGHQHF.

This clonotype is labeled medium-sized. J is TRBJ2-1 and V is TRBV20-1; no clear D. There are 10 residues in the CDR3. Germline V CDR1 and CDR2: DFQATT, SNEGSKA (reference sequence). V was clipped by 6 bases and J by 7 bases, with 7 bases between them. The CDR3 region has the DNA TGCAGTGCAAACCAGAATGAGCAGTTCTTC. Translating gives CSANQNEQFF.